The 16 T cell receptor beta chains below were found in one sample sequenced in a study of identical twins. TCRdb recomputed calls from the 5' RACE reads with MiXCR, one row per CDR3 protein. Of some 300,000 distinct CDR3 sequences listed, approximately 13% are singletons. The same specimen was also included in a second study, on yellow fever vaccine responses in identical twins.

Sequencing input: CD8+ T cells sorted from blood. The receptors shown here come from a woman aged 18-29 years in good health.

The gene calls are TRBV7-2 and TRBJ2-7; the D is unclear. V was trimmed by 5 bases and J by 0 bases, leaving 14 bases between them. This CDR3 is 15 amino acids long. The germline V gene encodes CDR1 SGHTA and CDR2 FQGNSA. The CDR3 region is CASSQFAVSSYEQYF. In DNA form, the CDR3 reads TGTGCCAGCAGCCAGTTCGCTGTGAGCTCCTACGAGCAGTACTTC.

This chain connects TRBV12-5 to TRBJ2-1; D is possibly TRBD2 (5 bases). Trimming cost V 4 bases and J 1 base, with 11 bases left between them. Germline V gene data show CDR1 as LGHNT and CDR2 as FRNRAP. The CDR3 is made up of 15 amino acids. The DNA for the CDR3 is TGTGCTAGTGGTTCTACCGGGGTATCCTACAATGAGCAGTTCTTC. Translated, it gives CASGSTGVSYNEQFF.

The V gene is TRBV7-6, the J gene TRBJ2-1; 10 nucleotides match TRBD2. Germline V gene sequence: CDR1 SGHVS, CDR2 FNYEAQ. V gave up 0 bases and J gave up 6 bases; unmatched junction bases: 8. There are 17 residues in the CDR3. In DNA form, the CDR3 reads TGTGCCAGCAGCTTAGCTAGCGGGGGGCCCGACCTCAATGAGCAGTTCTTC. Its translation is CASSLASGGPDLNEQFF.

This clonotype turned up a few times. The V call is TRBV6-5, the J call TRBJ2-5, with TRBD1 identical over 7 bases. This CDR3 has 14 amino acids. The germline gives CDR1 MNHEY, CDR2 SVGAGI. Trimming cost V 2 bases and J 5 bases; bases outside gene matches: 5. The CDR3 sequence is CASSYRQGLETQYF. The CDR3 DNA reads as TGTGCCAGCAGTTACAGACAGGGATTGGAGACCCAGTACTTC.

J is TRBJ2-5 and V is TRBV11-3, with 14 nucleotides matching TRBD2. Germline V CDR1 and CDR2: SGHNT, YENEEA. V gave up 5 bases and J gave up 5 bases; unmatched junction bases: 7. The CDR3 consists of 16 residues. Here the CDR3 reads CASSARGLAGDETQYF. In DNA form, the CDR3 reads TGTGCCAGCAGCGCTCGGGGACTAGCGGGAGATGAGACCCAGTACTTC.

The chain employs TRBV5-1 and TRBJ1-4, with no clear D. The CDR3 length is 15 residues. The germline V gene has CDR1 SGHRS and CDR2 YFSETQ. The germline V and J ends were trimmed by 0 bases and 5 bases, with 11 bases remaining between them. Here the CDR3 reads CASSLESVLNEKLFF. The CDR3 DNA follows: TGCGCCAGCAGCTTGGAGTCAGTGTTGAATGAAAAACTGTTTTTT.

This clonotype showed up just a few times. This chain links TRBV5-6 with TRBJ2-1, with 11 nucleotides matching TRBD2. The CDR3 consists of 16 residues. V lost 1 base to trimming and J lost 4 bases; unmatched junction nucleotides: 4. Germline-derived CDR1 and CDR2 are SGHDT and YYEEEE. CDR3 DNA: TGTGCCAGCAGCTTGATGACTAGCGGGGCTTACAATGAGCAGTTCTTC. Translating it yields CASSLMTSGAYNEQFF.

In the case of this clonotype: An end of the junction does not agree with germline; a read error may underlie this. The genes are TRBV10-2 and TRBJ2-1, with TRBD2 as a possible D gene (5 bases). The CDR3 has 13 residues. Germline-derived CDR1 and CDR2 are WSHSY and SAAADI. The DNA for the CDR3 is TGCGCCTGCAGTGTAAGAGGGTACAATGAGCAGTTCTTC. Translating it yields CACSVRGYNEQFF.

The V and J genes are TRBV5-4 and TRBJ2-1; 8 nucleotides agree with TRBD2. Germline V lookup: CDR1 SGHNT, CDR2 YYREEE (reference sequence). CDR3 length: 15 residues. Germline trimming cut 5 bases from V and 4 bases from J; bases unmatched to any gene: 8. CDR3 coding DNA: TGTGCCAGCAGTTTTAAAGCGGGAGCTTACAATGAGCAGTTCTTC. Encoded protein: CASSFKAGAYNEQFF.

This clonotype was seen only a few times. The genes are TRBV11-2 and TRBJ1-2; 10 bases map to TRBD1. The CDR3 consists of 15 residues. The V gene end was trimmed by 1 base and the J gene end by 2 bases; junction bases not matched to a gene: 1. Per germline, CDR1 SGHAT and CDR2 FQNNGV. The CDR3 is CASSLAGQGNYGYTF. The CDR3 DNA reads as TGTGCCAGCAGCTTAGCGGGACAGGGGAACTATGGCTACACCTTC.

Only a few counts were recorded for this clonotype. The gene calls are TRBV5-6 and TRBJ2-3; D not certain. The CDR3 covers 16 residues. Trimming took 0 bases from V and 0 from J, leaving 11 bases between them. Germline values: CDR1 SGHDT, CDR2 YYEEEE. The DNA of the CDR3 is TGTGCCAGCAGCTTGGTAGGGCAGGTCAGCACAGATACGCAGTATTTT. Protein: CASSLVGQVSTDTQYF.

J is TRBJ1-1 and V is TRBV12-3 or TRBV12-4; D is unclear. The CDR3 totals 11 residues. Between the trimmed V and J ends, which lost 6 bases and 6 bases, there was a span of 8 bases. The CDR3 here is CASSHGPEAFF. The CDR3 bases are TGTGCCAGCAGCCACGGGCCTGAAGCTTTCTTT.

This clonotype has more than one count but fewer than ten. This chain joins TRBV27 and TRBJ1-1; D not certain. V lost 6 bases and J lost 1, with 15 bases in between. CDR3 length: 15 residues. Germline-derived CDR1 and CDR2 are MNHEY and SMNVEV (reference sequence). The CDR3 DNA reads as TGTGCCAGCAGCCCATATGGCCTGGGGAACACTGAAGCTTTCTTT. Protein product: CASSPYGLGNTEAFF.

This clonotype has at least ten counts. J is TRBJ2-4 and V is TRBV11-2, with 8 nucleotides matching TRBD2. CDR3 size: 17 residues. J was trimmed by 6 bases and V by 8 bases; bases with no gene match: 18. Germline V gives CDR1 SGHAT, CDR2 FQNNGV. DNA for the CDR3: TGTGCCAGCGGAACCTCGAGCGGGAGACTGAATTTAAACATTCAGTACTTC. This translates into CASGTSSGRLNLNIQYF.

There are a few counts of this clonotype. This chain links TRBV20-1 with TRBJ2-7, with 7 bases aligning to TRBD1. This CDR3 is 15 amino acids long. The J segment lost 3 bases and the V segment lost 0 bases, leaving 8 bases of the junction unmatched. From germline, CDR1 is DFQATT and CDR2 SNEGSKA (reference sequence). CDR3 loop: CSARDVVGGGYEQYF. For the CDR3, the DNA is TGCAGTGCTAGAGATGTCGTAGGGGGCGGCTACGAGCAGTACTTC.

The rearrangement links TRBV9 to TRBJ1-6, with D possibly being TRBD1 (6 bases). The V end lost 5 bases, the J end lost 10 bases, and 19 bases lay between the germline ends. This CDR3 comprises 15 residues. Germline values: CDR1 SGDLS, CDR2 YYNGEE. CDR3 sequence: CASSGGGAARSPLHF. CDR3 nucleotide sequence: TGTGCCAGCAGTGGAGGGGGGGCCGCAAGATCACCCCTCCACTTT.